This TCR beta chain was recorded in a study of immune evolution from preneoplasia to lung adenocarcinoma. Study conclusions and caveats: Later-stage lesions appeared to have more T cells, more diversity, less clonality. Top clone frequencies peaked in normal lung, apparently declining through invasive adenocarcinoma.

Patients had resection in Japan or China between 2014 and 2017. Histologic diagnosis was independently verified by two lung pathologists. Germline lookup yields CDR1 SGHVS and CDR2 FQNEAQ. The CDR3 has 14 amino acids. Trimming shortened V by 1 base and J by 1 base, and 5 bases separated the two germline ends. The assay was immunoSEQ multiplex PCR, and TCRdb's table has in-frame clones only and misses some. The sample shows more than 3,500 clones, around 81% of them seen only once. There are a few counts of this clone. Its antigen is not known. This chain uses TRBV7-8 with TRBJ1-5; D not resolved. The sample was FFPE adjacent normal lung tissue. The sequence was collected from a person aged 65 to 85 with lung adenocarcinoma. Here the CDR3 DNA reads TGTGCCAGCAGCTTAGAAGACAGCAATCAGCCCCAGCATTTT. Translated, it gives CASSLEDSNQPQHF.